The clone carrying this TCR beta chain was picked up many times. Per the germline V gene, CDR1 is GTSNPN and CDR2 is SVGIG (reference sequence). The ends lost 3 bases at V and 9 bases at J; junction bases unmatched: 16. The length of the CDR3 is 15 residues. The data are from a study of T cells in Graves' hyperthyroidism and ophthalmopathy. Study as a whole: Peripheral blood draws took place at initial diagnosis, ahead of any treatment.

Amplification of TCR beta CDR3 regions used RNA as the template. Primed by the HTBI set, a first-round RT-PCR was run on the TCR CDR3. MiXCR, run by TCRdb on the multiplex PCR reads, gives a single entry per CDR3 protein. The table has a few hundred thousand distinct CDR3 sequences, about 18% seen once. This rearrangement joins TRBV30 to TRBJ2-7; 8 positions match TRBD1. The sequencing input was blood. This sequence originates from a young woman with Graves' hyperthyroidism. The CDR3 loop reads CAWSPWTGRYELQYF. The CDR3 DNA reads TGTGCCTGGAGCCCCTGGACAGGGAGATACGAGCTGCAGTACTTC.